The T cell receptor beta chain described here comes from a study of PD-1 blockade in mismatch repair-deficient tumors. Comments on this clone: As yet, its antigen is unknown.

The study's findings and limits: Tumor-resident clones, often absent from pretreatment blood, expanded after pembrolizumab and then contracted.

This CDR3 has 15 amino acids. From germline, CDR1 is SEHNR and CDR2 FQNEAQ (reference sequence). Trimming left V 8 bases short and J 1 base short, with 16 bases between. The repertoire was sequenced with immunoSEQ multiplex PCR; TCRdb's copy has only in-frame clones and lacks some. This table has roughly 120,000 clones, almost 90% appearing once. The sequencing used peripheral blood, collected 72 weeks after starting pembrolizumab. The TCR sequence derives from an adult with mismatch repair-deficient cancer. This chain uses TRBV7-9 with TRBJ2-3; the D is unclear. CDR3 loop: CASAGRQAGTDTQYF. The CDR3 coding sequence is TGTGCCAGCGCTGGTAGGCAGGCTGGCACAGATACGCAGTATTTT.